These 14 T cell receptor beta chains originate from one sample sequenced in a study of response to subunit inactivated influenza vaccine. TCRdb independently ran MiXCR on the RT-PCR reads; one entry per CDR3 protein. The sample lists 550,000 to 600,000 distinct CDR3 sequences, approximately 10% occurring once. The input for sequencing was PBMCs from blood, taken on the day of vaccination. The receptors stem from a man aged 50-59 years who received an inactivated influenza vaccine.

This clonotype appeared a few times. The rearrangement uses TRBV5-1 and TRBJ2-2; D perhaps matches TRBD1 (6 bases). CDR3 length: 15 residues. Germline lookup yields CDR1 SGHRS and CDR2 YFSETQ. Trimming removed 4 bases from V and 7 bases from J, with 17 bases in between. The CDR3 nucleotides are TGCGCCAGCAGCAAGAGACAGGCTCGTGACGGGGAGCTGTTTTTT. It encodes CASSKRQARDGELFF.

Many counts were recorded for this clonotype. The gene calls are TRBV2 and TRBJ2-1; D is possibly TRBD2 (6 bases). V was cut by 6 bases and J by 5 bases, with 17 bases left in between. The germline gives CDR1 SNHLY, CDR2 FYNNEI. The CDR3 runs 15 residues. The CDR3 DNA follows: TGTGCCAGCAGCCCCGGCCCCGGGGGTAACAATGAGCAGTTCTTC. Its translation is CASSPGPGGNNEQFF.

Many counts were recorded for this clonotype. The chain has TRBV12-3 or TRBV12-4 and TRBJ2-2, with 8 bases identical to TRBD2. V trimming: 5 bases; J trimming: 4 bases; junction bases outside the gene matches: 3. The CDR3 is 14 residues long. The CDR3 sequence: CASSRTSPTGELFF. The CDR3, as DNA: TGTGCCAGCAGTAGGACTAGCCCCACCGGGGAGCTGTTTTTT.

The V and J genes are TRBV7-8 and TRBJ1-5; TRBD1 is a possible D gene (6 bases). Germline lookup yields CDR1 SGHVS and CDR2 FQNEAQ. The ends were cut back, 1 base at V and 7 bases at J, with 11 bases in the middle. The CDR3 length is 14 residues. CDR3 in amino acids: CASSLEGVRQPQHF. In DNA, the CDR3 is TGTGCCAGCAGCTTAGAGGGGGTAAGACAGCCCCAGCATTTT.

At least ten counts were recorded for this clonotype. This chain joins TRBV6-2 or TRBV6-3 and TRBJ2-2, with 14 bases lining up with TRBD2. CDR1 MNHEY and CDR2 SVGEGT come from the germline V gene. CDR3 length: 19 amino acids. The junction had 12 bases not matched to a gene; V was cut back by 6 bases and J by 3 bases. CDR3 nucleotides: TGTGCCAGCAGCCCGCGAGGACTAGCGGGAGGACGGGACACCGGGGAGCTGTTTTTT. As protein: CASSPRGLAGGRDTGELFF.

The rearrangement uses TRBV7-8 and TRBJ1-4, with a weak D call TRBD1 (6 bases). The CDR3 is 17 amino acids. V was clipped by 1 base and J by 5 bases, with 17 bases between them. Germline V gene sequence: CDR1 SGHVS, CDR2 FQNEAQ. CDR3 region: CASSLGRGGVLNEKLFF. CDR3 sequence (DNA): TGTGCCAGCAGCTTAGGGAGAGGGGGGGTCCTAAATGAAAAACTGTTTTTT.

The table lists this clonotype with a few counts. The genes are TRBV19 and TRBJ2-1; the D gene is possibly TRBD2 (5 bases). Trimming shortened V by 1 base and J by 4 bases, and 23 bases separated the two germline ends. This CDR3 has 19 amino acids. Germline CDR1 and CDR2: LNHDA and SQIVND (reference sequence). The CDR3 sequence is CASSIGTLEGSAFYNEQFF. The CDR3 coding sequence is TGTGCCAGTAGTATAGGGACTTTAGAGGGATCTGCTTTTTACAATGAGCAGTTCTTC.

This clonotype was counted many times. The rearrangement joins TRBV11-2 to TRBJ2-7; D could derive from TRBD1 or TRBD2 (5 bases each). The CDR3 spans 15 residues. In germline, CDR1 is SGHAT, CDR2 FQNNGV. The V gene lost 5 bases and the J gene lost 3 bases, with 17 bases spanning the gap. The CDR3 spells CASSIGTADYYEQYF. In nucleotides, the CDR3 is TGTGCCAGCAGCATCGGGACGGCCGACTACTACGAGCAGTACTTC.

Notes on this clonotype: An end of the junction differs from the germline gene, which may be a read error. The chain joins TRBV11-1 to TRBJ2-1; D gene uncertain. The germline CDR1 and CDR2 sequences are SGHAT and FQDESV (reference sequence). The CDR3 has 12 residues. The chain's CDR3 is CAISFGGNEQFF. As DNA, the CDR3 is TGTGCCATCAGCTTTGGTGGTAATGAGCAGTTCTTC.

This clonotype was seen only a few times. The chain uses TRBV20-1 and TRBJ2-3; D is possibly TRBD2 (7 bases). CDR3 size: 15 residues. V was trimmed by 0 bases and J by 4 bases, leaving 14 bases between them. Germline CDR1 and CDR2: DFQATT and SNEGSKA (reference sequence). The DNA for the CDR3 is TGCAGTGCTAGAGATGGGGGGGCGGTAGCAGATACGCAGTATTTT. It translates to CSARDGGAVADTQYF.

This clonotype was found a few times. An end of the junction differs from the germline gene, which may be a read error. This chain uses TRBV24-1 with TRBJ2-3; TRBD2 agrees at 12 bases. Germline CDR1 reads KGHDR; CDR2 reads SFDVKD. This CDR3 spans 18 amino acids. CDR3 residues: CATGESSGGAGFTDTQYF. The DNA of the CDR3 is TGTGCCACCGGTGAATCTAGCGGGGGGGCCGGTTTCACAGATACGCAGTATTTT.

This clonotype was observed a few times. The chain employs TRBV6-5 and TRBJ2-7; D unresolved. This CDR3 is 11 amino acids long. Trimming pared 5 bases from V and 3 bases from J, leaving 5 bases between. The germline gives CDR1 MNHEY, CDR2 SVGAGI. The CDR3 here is CASSHNYEQYF. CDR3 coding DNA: TGTGCCAGCAGTCATAACTACGAGCAGTACTTC.

The CDR3 sequence is CASSPTGLADVRRDEQFF. The CDR3 DNA follows: TGTGCCAGCAGCCCGACGGGACTAGCGGACGTACGGCGCGATGAGCAGTTCTTC. The genes are TRBV9 and TRBJ2-1, with 11 bases fitting TRBD2. This CDR3 is built from 18 residues. Unmatched junction bases numbered 17, after V lost 4 bases and J lost 8 bases. Germline assignment: CDR1 SGDLS and CDR2 YYNGEE. Full variable domain (missing parts from reference TRBV9 and TRBJ2-1): DSGVTQTPKHLITATGQRVTLRCSPRSGDLSVYWYQQSLDQGLQFLIQYYNGEERAKGNILERFSAQQFPDLHSELNLSSLELGDSALYFCASSPTGLADVRRDEQFFGPGTRLTVL.

In DNA form, the CDR3 reads TGCGCCAGCAAACAGGGATCACGCGGCCCGAATTATAATTCACCCCTCCACTTT. Amino acid sequence: CASKQGSRGPNYNSPLHF. The V gene is TRBV5-1, the J gene TRBJ1-6; D is perhaps TRBD1 (6 bases). V was shortened by 6 bases and J by 4 bases, with 23 bases between the two germline ends. Germline loops: CDR1 SGHRS, CDR2 YFSETQ. This CDR3 has 18 amino acids. The complete variable domain, with remaining parts taken from reference TRBV5-1 and TRBJ1-6, reads KAGVTQTPRYLIKTRGQQVTLSCSPISGHRSVSWYQQTPGQGLQFLFEYFSETQRNKGNFPGRFSGRQFSNSRSEMNVSTLELGDSALYLCASKQGSRGPNYNSPLHFGNGTRLTVT.